Below are 25 T cell receptor beta chains sequenced from a single sample in a study of CD8 T cells in ankylosing spondylitis. General study results and limits: Blood from ankylosing spondylitis patients appeared to carry a characteristic roughly 8-variant TCR beta motif.

TCRdb processed the 5' RACE reads anew with MiXCR; each CDR3 protein has one entry. Here the sample spans around 890,000 distinct CDR3 sequences, 10% to 15% being singletons. No cognate antigen is known for these TCRs. The sequencing sample was made of blood, either unsorted or a sorted T cell fraction (not recorded which). Receptors originate from a male donor with ankylosing spondylitis.

This clonotype was detected a few times. V is TRBV20-1 and J is TRBJ2-2, with 7 bases lining up with TRBD2. The CDR3 sequence is 16 residues long. V lost 6 bases to trimming and J lost 0 bases; unmatched junction nucleotides: 10. The germline gives CDR1 DFQATT, CDR2 SNEGSKA (reference sequence). The chain's CDR3 is CSALGGARANTGELFF. The CDR3 nucleotides read TGCAGTGCCCTGGGAGGGGCGAGGGCGAACACCGGGGAGCTGTTTTTT.

The chain carries TRBV10-3 and TRBJ2-7; D is uncertain. Germline lookup yields CDR1 ENHRY and CDR2 SYGVKD. Trimming cost V 0 bases and J 9 bases, with 15 bases left between them. CDR3 length: 14 residues. CDR3 protein: CAISESMSGRRQYF. As DNA, the CDR3 is TGTGCCATCAGTGAGTCGATGTCAGGTCGTCGGCAGTACTTC.

This clonotype has ten or more counts. The rearrangement links TRBV29-1 to TRBJ1-2; no clear D gene. The V end lost 1 base, the J end lost 7 bases, and 16 bases lay between the germline ends. CDR1 is SQVTM and CDR2 is ANQGSEA in the germline V gene. The CDR3 runs to 14 residues. The CDR3 DNA follows: TGCAGCGTTGAAGTGAATGGCCGGACCTCTGGCTACACCTTC. Protein: CSVEVNGRTSGYTF.

This clonotype was found a few times. The V and J genes are TRBV20-1 and TRBJ2-2; TRBD1 might be the D (6 bases). The ends were cut back, 6 bases at V and 8 bases at J, with 13 bases in the middle. This CDR3 contains 12 residues. Germline V gene sequence: CDR1 DFQATT, CDR2 SNEGSKA (reference sequence). CDR3 in amino acids: CSADRGGGELFF. The CDR3 DNA reads TGCAGTGCCGACCGAGGGGGAGGGGAGCTGTTTTTT.

This clonotype was counted ten times or more. The genes are TRBV28 and TRBJ1-2; TRBD1 matches 9 bases. V trimming: 5 bases; J trimming: 5 bases; junction bases outside the gene matches: 12. The CDR3 has 16 amino acids. Germline V lookup: CDR1 MDHEN, CDR2 SYDVKM. For the CDR3, the DNA is TGTGCCAGCAGTCACCAGGAAGGACAGGGGCCTTATGGCTACACCTTC. Translated: CASSHQEGQGPYGYTF.

The chain combines TRBV24-1 with TRBJ2-1, with D possibly TRBD1 on 5 matching bases. Germline lookup yields CDR1 KGHDR and CDR2 SFDVKD. V was shortened by 6 bases and J by 10 bases, with 12 bases between the two germline ends. This CDR3 spans 12 amino acids. The CDR3 loop is CATSIPGREQFF. DNA for the CDR3: TGTGCCACCAGTATCCCAGGGCGGGAGCAGTTCTTC.

A few counts support this clonotype. The V and J genes are TRBV7-9 and TRBJ1-2, with D hard to call. The germline V gene has CDR1 SEHNR and CDR2 FQNEAQ (reference sequence). The CDR3 consists of 16 residues. Trimming cost V 5 bases and J 7 bases, with 23 bases left between them. CDR3 bases: TGTGCCAGCAGCCCCTCCCTGGATCTGCTCTTAAGTGGCTACACCTTC. This encodes CASSPSLDLLLSGYTF. Looking up the rest from reference TRBV7-9 and TRBJ1-2 gives the full variable domain: DTGVSQNPRHKITKRGQNVTFRCDPISEHNRLYWYRQTLGQGPEFLTYFQNEAQLEKSRLLSDRFSAERPKGSFSTLEIQRTEQGDSAMYLCASSPSLDLLLSGYTFGSGTRLTVV.

The rearrangement uses TRBV6-5 and TRBJ2-3, with TRBD2 matching 9 bases. The CDR3 length is 17 residues. Trimming at V came to 0 bases and at J to 3 bases, leaving 7 bases not matched to a gene. Germline values: CDR1 MNHEY, CDR2 SVGAGI. CDR3 DNA sequence: TGTGCCAGCAGTTACTCGGCTATAGCGGGGGAGACAGATACGCAGTATTTT. Encoded protein: CASSYSAIAGETDTQYF.

The chain carries TRBV5-5 and TRBJ1-2; D possibly corresponds to TRBD1 (6 bases). Trimming took 4 bases from V and 2 from J, leaving 15 bases between them. CDR1 is SGHKS and CDR2 is YYEKEE in the germline V gene (reference sequence). CDR3 length: 15 amino acids. The CDR3 loop reads CASSAEAQGNYGYTF. The CDR3 DNA is TGTGCCAGCAGCGCGGAAGCACAGGGAAACTATGGCTACACCTTC.

Only a few counts were recorded for this clonotype. The chain recombines TRBV9 with TRBJ2-1; D might be TRBD1 (6 bases). The CDR3 loop spans 14 amino acids. Trimming pared 0 bases from V and 6 bases from J, leaving 10 bases between. From germline, CDR1 is SGDLS and CDR2 YYNGEE. The CDR3 sequence is CASSVAPGVNEQFF. The CDR3, as DNA: TGTGCCAGCAGCGTAGCCCCAGGGGTCAATGAGCAGTTCTTC.

This clonotype has just a few counts. This sequence joins TRBV4-1 and TRBJ2-7, with no clear D. The CDR3 consists of 13 residues. Germline V gives CDR1 MGHRA, CDR2 YSYEKL. The V end lost 0 bases, the J end lost 2 bases, and 5 bases lay between the germline ends. CDR3 sequence: CASSQDFTYEQYF. CDR3 in DNA: TGCGCCAGCAGCCAAGATTTCACCTACGAGCAGTACTTC.

This clonotype came up a few times. The V call is TRBV7-2, the J call TRBJ1-5; perhaps TRBD1 as D (5 bases). The CDR3 contains 14 residues. Germline-derived CDR1 and CDR2 are SGHTA and FQGNSA. V lost 5 bases and J 9 bases, leaving 17 bases between the germline ends. The CDR3 loop reads CASSPGTATRPQHF. The CDR3 region has the DNA TGTGCCAGCAGCCCCGGGACGGCAACGAGGCCCCAGCATTTT.

This clonotype was detected a few times. The chain employs TRBV15 and TRBJ2-1; the D gene is possibly TRBD1 (5 bases). This CDR3 region has 17 residues. Germline CDR1 is LNHNV and CDR2 is YYDKDF (reference sequence). The V and J ends lost 3 bases and 0 bases respectively, with 15 bases between them. The CDR3 protein is CATSSTRGRASYNEQFF. As DNA, the CDR3 is TGTGCCACCAGCAGTACCCGCGGCAGGGCCTCCTACAATGAGCAGTTCTTC.

This clonotype was recorded many times. The chain recombines TRBV12-3 or TRBV12-4 with TRBJ1-2; D may be TRBD1 (6 bases). V lost 4 bases and J 13 bases, leaving 13 bases between the germline ends. The CDR3 length is 11 residues. CDR3 coding DNA: TGTGCCAGCAGTTCGGGACAATTGGGCACCTTC. Translating gives CASSSGQLGTF.

The table lists this clonotype with a few counts. The CDR3 loop reads CASSLAVTGISRSYQETQYF. CDR3 nucleotides: TGCGCCAGCAGCTTGGCCGTGACGGGAATATCGAGATCTTACCAAGAGACCCAGTACTTC. This chain links TRBV5-1 with TRBJ2-5; a possible D gene is TRBD2 (5 bases). The germline V gene encodes CDR1 SGHRS and CDR2 YFSETQ. The CDR3 covers 20 residues. V was shortened by 0 bases and J by 0 bases, with 24 bases between the two germline ends.

At least ten counts were recorded for this clonotype. Here the CDR3 DNA reads TGTGCCAGCAGCTCCCGCGGACAGGGGAATGGCTACACCTTC. The encoded protein is CASSSRGQGNGYTF. This chain connects TRBV7-9 to TRBJ1-2, with 9 bases lining up with TRBD1. V was pared by 4 bases and J by 6 bases, with 6 bases of the junction left unmatched. Per the germline V gene, CDR1 is SEHNR and CDR2 is FQNEAQ (reference sequence). This CDR3 has 14 residues.

The chain uses TRBV7-9 and TRBJ2-1; D is possibly TRBD1 (7 bases). Germline V gene sequence: CDR1 SEHNR, CDR2 FQNEAQ (reference sequence). The V and J ends lost 5 bases and 7 bases respectively, with 21 bases between them. There are 16 residues in the CDR3. CDR3 in DNA: TGTGCCAGCAGCATTAGAGGGGGCCTAGCGTATAATGAGCAGTTCTTC. It encodes CASSIRGGLAYNEQFF. Looking up the rest from reference TRBV7-9 and TRBJ2-1 gives the full variable domain: DTGVSQNPRHKITKRGQNVTFRCDPISEHNRLYWYRQTLGQGPEFLTYFQNEAQLEKSRLLSDRFSAERPKGSFSTLEIQRTEQGDSAMYLCASSIRGGLAYNEQFFGPGTRLTVL.

This clonotype was detected only a few times. The chain has TRBV6-2 or TRBV6-3 and TRBJ1-2; a possible D gene is TRBD1 (6 bases). Germline lookup yields CDR1 MNHEY and CDR2 SVGEGT. The germline V and J ends were trimmed by 1 base and 4 bases, with 13 bases remaining between them. The CDR3 runs 15 residues. The CDR3 region has the DNA TGTGCCAGCAGTTACTTCTACAGGGAGGGCTATGGCTACACCTTC. This gives the protein CASSYFYREGYGYTF.

V is TRBV5-1 and J is TRBJ2-7; D gene uncertain. Germline assignment: CDR1 SGHRS and CDR2 YFSETQ. The V end lost 2 bases, the J end lost 3 bases, and 12 bases lay between the germline ends. The length of the CDR3 is 14 residues. The CDR3 is CASSFLRAGYEQYF. The CDR3 bases are TGCGCCAGCAGCTTCCTCCGAGCCGGCTACGAGCAGTACTTC.

The V call is TRBV10-3, the J call TRBJ1-5; D may be TRBD1 (5 bases). CDR1 ENHRY and CDR2 SYGVKD come from the germline V gene. Trimming removed 6 bases from V and 3 bases from J, with 9 bases in between. CDR3 length: 13 residues. This CDR3 is CAIREGYNQPQHF. As DNA, the CDR3 is TGTGCCATCAGGGAGGGGTACAATCAGCCCCAGCATTTT.

This clonotype was seen ten or more times. The rearrangement joins TRBV7-2 to TRBJ2-1, with unresolved D. The CDR3 has 16 amino acids. Germline V gene sequence: CDR1 SGHTA, CDR2 FQGNSA. V shed 2 bases and J shed 6 bases, with 17 bases lying between them. CDR3 bases: TGTGCCAGCAGCTTATATAGGGCAGCCATGGGCAATGAGCAGTTCTTC. Translated, it gives CASSLYRAAMGNEQFF. Supplemented by reference TRBV7-2 and TRBJ2-1, the full variable domain reads GAGVSQSPSNKVTEKGKDVELRCDPISGHTALYWYRQSLGQGLEFLIYFQGNSAPDKSGLPSDRFSAERTGGSVSTLTIQRTQQEDSAVYLCASSLYRAAMGNEQFFGPGTRLTVL.

This clonotype was recorded many times. V and J are TRBV6-5 and TRBJ1-5; maybe TRBD1 (5 bases). V dropped 4 bases and J dropped 5 bases, with 9 bases sitting between them. The CDR3 is made up of 13 amino acids. CDR1 and CDR2 from the germline V gene are MNHEY and SVGAGI. CDR3: CASSSGGYQPQHF. The CDR3 DNA is TGTGCCAGCAGTTCGGGGGGTTATCAGCCCCAGCATTTT.

This clonotype was seen repeatedly, ten times or more. The gene calls are TRBV20-1 and TRBJ1-1; the match to TRBD1 covers 8 bases. V trimming: 3 bases; J trimming: 4 bases; junction bases outside the gene matches: 4. CDR3 length: 13 residues. Per the germline V gene, CDR1 is DFQATT and CDR2 is SNEGSKA (reference sequence). The CDR3 coding sequence is TGCAGTGCTAGGGAACAGGGGGGCACTGAAGCTTTCTTT. This translates into CSAREQGGTEAFF.

The chain's CDR3 is CSAIITGYEQYF. Written as DNA, the CDR3 is TGCAGTGCTATCATAACAGGCTACGAGCAGTACTTC. This chain joins TRBV20-1 and TRBJ2-7; D is perhaps TRBD1 (5 bases). V shed 4 bases and J shed 3 bases, with 10 bases lying between them. The CDR3 covers 12 residues. The V gene's germline CDR1 is DFQATT and CDR2 SNEGSKA (reference sequence).

This chain connects TRBV7-3 to TRBJ1-1; unclear D gene. CDR1 is SGHTA and CDR2 is FQGTGA in the germline V gene. The CDR3 is 15 residues long. V was pared by 2 bases and J by 0 bases, with 10 bases between. This CDR3 is CASSLGGILNTEAFF. The DNA of the CDR3 is TGTGCCAGCAGCTTAGGTGGAATCCTGAACACTGAAGCTTTCTTT.